The TCR beta chain under discussion was sequenced for a study of T cell responses to AZD1222 COVID-19 vaccine. On the study more broadly: Second-dose intervals of approximately 4 or approximately 12 weeks were pooled.

Comment on this clone: Its matching antigen is unknown.

Findings and limits, study-wide: Spike-spanning, vaccine-associated CD4 TCRs were dominant at 160-218 and 743-854. Reportedly, nearly half of unique spike TCRs recognized epitopes outside B.1.351/B.1.1.7 mutations. Spike-specific TCRs gained breadth and depth after people received two AZD1222 doses.

Germline CDR1 reads SGDLS; CDR2 reads YYNGEE. The CDR3 totals 14 residues. The ends lost 3 bases at V and 4 bases at J; junction bases unmatched: 6. The assay was immunoSEQ multiplex PCR, and TCRdb's table has in-frame clones only and misses some. The profile shows 72,000 or so clones, approximately 90% of them singletons. Sequences were derived from peripheral blood, sampled on day 0 of AZD1222 vaccination. This sequence originates from an adult in good health. J is TRBJ2-7 and V is TRBV9; 8 positions agree with TRBD1. The CDR3 nucleotides are TGTGCCAGCAGCGCTGGACAGGGTAGGTACGAGCAGTACTTC. Residues: CASSAGQGRYEQYF.